This T cell receptor (beta chain) was identified during a study of cytomegalovirus exposure and HLA in healthy donors. General observations from the study: A later analysis reported that several of the most significant clusters appeared to be linked to common viral pathogens, among them Epstein-Barr virus.

PCR amplification relied on 60 Vbeta primers (plus 13 Jbeta primers). The repertoire was sequenced with immunoSEQ multiplex PCR; TCRdb's copy has only in-frame clones and lacks some. This sample has some 130,000 clones, with 65% to 85% found just once. Trimming cost V 2 bases and J 0 bases, with 11 bases left between them. From germline, CDR1 is MNHEY and CDR2 SVGAGI. The CDR3 contains 15 residues. This clone was counted a single time. Its antigen is not identified. The source of this sequence is a woman aged 18-29 years in good health and CMV-seronegative. The chain couples TRBV6-5 to TRBJ2-7; perhaps TRBD1 as D (6 bases). Source material: PBMCs. As DNA, the CDR3 is TGTGCCAGCAGTTACCAGGGGAAAAGCTCCTACGAGCAGTACTTC. It translates to CASSYQGKSSYEQYF.